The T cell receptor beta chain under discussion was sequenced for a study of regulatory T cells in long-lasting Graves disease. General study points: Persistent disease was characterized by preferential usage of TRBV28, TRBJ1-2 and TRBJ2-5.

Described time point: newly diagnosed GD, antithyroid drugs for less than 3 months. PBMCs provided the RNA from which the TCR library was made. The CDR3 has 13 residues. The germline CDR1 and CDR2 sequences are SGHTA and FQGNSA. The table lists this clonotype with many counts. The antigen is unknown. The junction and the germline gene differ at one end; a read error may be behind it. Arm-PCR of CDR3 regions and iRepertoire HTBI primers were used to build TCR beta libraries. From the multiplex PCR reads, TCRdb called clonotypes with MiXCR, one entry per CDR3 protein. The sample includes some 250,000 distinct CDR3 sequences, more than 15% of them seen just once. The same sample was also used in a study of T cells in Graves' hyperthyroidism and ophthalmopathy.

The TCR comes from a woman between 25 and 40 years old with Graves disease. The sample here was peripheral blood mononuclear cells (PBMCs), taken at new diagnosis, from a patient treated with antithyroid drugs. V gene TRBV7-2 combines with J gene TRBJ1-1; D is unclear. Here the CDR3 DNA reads TGCGCCAGCAGCTTGGTCCAGAACACTGAAGCTTTCTTT. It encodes CASSLVQNTEAFF. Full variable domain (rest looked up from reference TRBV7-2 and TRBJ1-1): GAGVSQSPSNKVTEKGKDVELRCDPISGHTALYWYRQSLGQGLEFLIYFQGNSAPDKSGLPSDRFSAERTGGSVSTLTIQRTQQEDSAVYLCASSLVQNTEAFFGQGTRLTVV.